One T cell receptor (beta chain) is described in this entry. Its antigen remains unidentified. The CDR3 has 12 residues. Germline CDR1 reads LNHDA; CDR2 reads SQIVND (reference sequence). The V end was cut by 1 base, the J end by 10 bases, with 10 bases between. Time point described: peripheral blood 6 weeks after treatment start. This record comes from a study of PD-L1 blockade in urothelial cancer. Overall study: Patients commenced intravenous atezolizumab, 1,200 mg every 3 weeks, in 2014. Study results and limitations: In blood at 3 weeks, tumor-associated clones expanded more among patients with durable benefit.

Libraries were prepared by immunoSEQ multiplex PCR; TCRdb keeps only in-frame clonotypes and omits some of them. The sample carries more than 90,000 clones, approximately 89% recorded once. This sample comprised PBMCs, obtained around atezolizumab (anti-PD-L1) treatment. The receptor comes from a man aged 55 to 70 with urothelial cancer. The chain combines TRBV19 with TRBJ1-1; D call uncertain. CDR3 DNA: TGTGCCAGTAGTATAGTCGGGGATAGAGCTTTCTTT. Encoded protein: CASSIVGDRAFF.